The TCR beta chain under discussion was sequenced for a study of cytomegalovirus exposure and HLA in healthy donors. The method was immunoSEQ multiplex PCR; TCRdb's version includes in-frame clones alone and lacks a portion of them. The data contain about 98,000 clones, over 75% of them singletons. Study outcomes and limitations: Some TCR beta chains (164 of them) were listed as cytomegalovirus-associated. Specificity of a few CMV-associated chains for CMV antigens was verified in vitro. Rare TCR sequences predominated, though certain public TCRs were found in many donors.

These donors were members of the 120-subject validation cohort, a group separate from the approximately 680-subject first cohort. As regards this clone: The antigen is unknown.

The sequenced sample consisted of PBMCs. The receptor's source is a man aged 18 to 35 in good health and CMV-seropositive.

The CDR3 nucleotides read TGTGCCAGCAGCTTTACAGGGGAGTCTGAAGCTTTCTTT. This gives the protein CASSFTGESEAFF. This chain connects TRBV7-3 to TRBJ1-1; 7 nucleotides match TRBD1. V gave up 3 bases and J gave up 6 bases; unmatched junction bases: 4. Germline V CDR1 and CDR2: SGHTA, FQGTGA. The CDR3 length is 13 residues.